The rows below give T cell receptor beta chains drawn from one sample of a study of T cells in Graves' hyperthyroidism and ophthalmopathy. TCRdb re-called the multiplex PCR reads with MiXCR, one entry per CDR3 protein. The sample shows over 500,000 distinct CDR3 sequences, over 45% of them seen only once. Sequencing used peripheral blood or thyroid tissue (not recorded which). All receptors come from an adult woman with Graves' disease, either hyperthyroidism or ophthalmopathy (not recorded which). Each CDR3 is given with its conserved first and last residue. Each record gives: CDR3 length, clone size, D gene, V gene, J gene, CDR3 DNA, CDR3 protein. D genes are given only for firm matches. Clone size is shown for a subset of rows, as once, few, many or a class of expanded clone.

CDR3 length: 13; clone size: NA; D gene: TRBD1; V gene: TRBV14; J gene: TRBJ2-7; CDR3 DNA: TGTGCCAGCAGCCGAGACAGGGCTACCGGGCAGTACTTC; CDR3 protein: CASSRDRATGQYF
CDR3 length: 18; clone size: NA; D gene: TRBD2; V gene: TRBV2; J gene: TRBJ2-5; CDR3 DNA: TGTGCCAGCAGTGAAGCGGGACTAGCAGGGGGATACCAAGAGACCCAGTACTTC; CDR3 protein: CASSEAGLAGGYQETQYF
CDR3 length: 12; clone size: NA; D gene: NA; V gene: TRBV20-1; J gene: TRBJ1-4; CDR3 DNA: TGCAGTGCTAGTAGCGGGAATGAAAAACTGTTTTTT; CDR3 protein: CSASSGNEKLFF
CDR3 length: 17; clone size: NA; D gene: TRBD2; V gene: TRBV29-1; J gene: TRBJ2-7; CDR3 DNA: TGCAGCGTCGCCACCGGGACTAGCGCGCGGATCTACTACGAGCAGTACTTC; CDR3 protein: CSVATGTSARIYYEQYF
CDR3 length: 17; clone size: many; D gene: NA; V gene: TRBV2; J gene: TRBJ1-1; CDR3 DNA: TGTGCCAGCAGTGAAGTAGGTGCGGGACTAGGGATTACTGAAGCTTTCTTT; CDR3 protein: CASSEVGAGLGITEAFF
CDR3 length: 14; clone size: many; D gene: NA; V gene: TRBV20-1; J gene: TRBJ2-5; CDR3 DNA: TGCAGTGCTAGAGATCACCGGGGTCCAGAGACCCAGTACTTC; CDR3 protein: CSARDHRGPETQYF
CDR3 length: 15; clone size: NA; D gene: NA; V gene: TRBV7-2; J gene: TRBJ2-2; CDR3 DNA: TGTGCCAGCAGCCTTCCAATTAGGGGCACCGGGGAGCTGTTTTTT; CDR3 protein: CASSLPIRGTGELFF
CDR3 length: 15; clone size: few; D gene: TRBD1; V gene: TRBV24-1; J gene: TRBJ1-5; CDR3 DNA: TGTGCCACCAGTGAGGGGACAGGGCGCAATCAGCCCCAGCATTTT; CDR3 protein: CATSEGTGRNQPQHF
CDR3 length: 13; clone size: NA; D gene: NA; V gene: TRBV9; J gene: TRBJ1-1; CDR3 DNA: TGTGCCAGCAGCGTCCAAGGGGTGGATGAAGCTTTCTTT; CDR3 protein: CASSVQGVDEAFF
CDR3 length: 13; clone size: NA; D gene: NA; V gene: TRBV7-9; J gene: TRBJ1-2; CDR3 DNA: TGTGCCAGCACCAGCGGCGGACTCTATGGCTACACCTTC; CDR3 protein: CASTSGGLYGYTF
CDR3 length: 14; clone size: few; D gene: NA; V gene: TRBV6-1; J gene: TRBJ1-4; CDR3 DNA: TGTGCCAGCAGTCCCGGGCCTGGGGTGGAAAAACTGTTTTTT; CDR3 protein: CASSPGPGVEKLFF
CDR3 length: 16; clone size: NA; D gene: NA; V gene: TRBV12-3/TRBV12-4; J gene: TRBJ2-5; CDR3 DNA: TGTGCCAGCAGTTTTCTTACCGGGACGGCTAAAGAGACCCAGTACTTC; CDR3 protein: CASSFLTGTAKETQYF
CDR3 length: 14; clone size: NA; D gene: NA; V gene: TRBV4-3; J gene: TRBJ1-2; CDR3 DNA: TGCGCCAGCAGTCGGGACGGATCTAACTATGGCTACACCTTC; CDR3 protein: CASSRDGSNYGYTF
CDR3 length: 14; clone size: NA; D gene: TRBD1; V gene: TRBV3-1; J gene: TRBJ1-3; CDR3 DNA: TGTGCCAGCAGCCAAACAGGGGTCGGAAACACCATATATTTT; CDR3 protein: CASSQTGVGNTIYF
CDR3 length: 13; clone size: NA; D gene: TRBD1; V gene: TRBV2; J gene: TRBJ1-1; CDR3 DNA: TGTGCCATCAAGACAGGGAGCAACACTGAAGCTTTCTTT; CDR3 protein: CAIKTGSNTEAFF
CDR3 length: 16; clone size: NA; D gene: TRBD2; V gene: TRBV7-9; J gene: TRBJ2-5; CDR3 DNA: TGTGCCAGCAGCCCAGGACTAGCGGGAGGGGTAGAGACCCAGTACTTC; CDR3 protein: CASSPGLAGGVETQYF
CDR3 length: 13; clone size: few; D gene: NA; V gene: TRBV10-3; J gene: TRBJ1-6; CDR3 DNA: TGTGCCATCAGTCGAACAGATAATTCACCCCTCCACTTT; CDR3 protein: CAISRTDNSPLHF
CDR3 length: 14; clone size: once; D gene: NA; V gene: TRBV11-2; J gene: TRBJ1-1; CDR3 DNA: TGTGCCAGCAGCCCATACAGCGACGCCACTGAAGCTTTCTTT; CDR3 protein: CASSPYSDATEAFF
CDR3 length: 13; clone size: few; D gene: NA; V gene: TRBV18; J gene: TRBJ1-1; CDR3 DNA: TGTGCCAGCTCACCTCGATCTGACTTCCAAGCTTTCTTT; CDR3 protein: CASSPRSDFQAFF
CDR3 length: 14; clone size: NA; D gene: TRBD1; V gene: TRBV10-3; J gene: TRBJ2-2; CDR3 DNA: TGTGCCATCAGTGAGGCGACAGGGCTAGGGGAGCTGTTTTTT; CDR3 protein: CAISEATGLGELFF
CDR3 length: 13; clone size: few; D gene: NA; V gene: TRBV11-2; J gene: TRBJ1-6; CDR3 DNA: TGTGCCAGCAGCTTGCCAGGTCTTGCACCCCTCCACTTT; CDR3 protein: CASSLPGLAPLHF
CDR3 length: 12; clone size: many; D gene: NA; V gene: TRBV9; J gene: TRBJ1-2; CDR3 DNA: TGTGCCAGCAGCATCCTTAGGGGTGGCTACACCTTC; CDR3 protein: CASSILRGGYTF
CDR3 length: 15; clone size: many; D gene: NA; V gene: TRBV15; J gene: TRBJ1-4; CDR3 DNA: TGTGCCACCAGCAATCTCCGTACAACTAATGAAAAACTGTTTTTT; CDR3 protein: CATSNLRTTNEKLFF
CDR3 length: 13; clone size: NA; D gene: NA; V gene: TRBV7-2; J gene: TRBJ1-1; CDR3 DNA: TGTGCCAGCAGCCAAACCCCCGACACTGAAGCTTTCTTT; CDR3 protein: CASSQTPDTEAFF
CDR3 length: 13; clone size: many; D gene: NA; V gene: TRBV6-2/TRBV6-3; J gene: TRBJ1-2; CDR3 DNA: TGTGCCAGCAGCTACGGGACGTACTATGGCTACACCTTC; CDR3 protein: CASSYGTYYGYTF
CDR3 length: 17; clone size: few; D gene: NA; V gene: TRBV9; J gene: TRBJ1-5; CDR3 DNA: TGTGCCAGCAGCGTAGTATGGGGAGGACAGTGCAATCAGCCCCAGCATTTT; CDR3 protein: CASSVVWGGQCNQPQHF
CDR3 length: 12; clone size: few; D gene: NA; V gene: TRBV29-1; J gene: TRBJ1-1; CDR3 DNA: TGCAGCGTTGGCCCAGGCACGCCAGAAGCTTTCTTT; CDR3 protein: CSVGPGTPEAFF
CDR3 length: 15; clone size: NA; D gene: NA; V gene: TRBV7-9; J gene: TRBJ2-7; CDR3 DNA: TGTGCCAGCAGCCACGTGCCAGGTATTCCCTACGAGCAGTACTTC; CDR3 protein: CASSHVPGIPYEQYF
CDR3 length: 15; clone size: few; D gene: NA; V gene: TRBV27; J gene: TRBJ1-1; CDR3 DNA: TGTGCCAGCAGTTTCTCTAGGAACATGAACACTGAAGCTTTCTTT; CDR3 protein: CASSFSRNMNTEAFF
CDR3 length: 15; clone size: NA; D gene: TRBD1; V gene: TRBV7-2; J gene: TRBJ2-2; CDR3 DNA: TGTGCCAGCAGCTTAGGACAGGGGGCGTATGGGGAGCTGTTTTTT; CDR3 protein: CASSLGQGAYGELFF
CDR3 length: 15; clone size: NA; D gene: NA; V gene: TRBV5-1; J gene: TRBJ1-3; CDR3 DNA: TGCGCCAGCAAGCCGGCGGGACCCTCTGGAAACACCATATATTTT; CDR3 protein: CASKPAGPSGNTIYF
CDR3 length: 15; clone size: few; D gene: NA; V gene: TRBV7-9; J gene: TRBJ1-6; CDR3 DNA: TGTGCCAGCAGCTTAGGATCCCGGGAGGGATCACCCCTCCACTTT; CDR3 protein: CASSLGSREGSPLHF
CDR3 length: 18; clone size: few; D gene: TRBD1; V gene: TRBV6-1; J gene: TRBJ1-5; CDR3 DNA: TGTGCCAGCAGTTTTCCCTACCGGACAGGGTTAAGCAATCAGCCCCAGCATTTT; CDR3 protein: CASSFPYRTGLSNQPQHF
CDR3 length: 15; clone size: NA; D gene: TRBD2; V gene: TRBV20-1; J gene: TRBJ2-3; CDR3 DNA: TGCAGTGCTGGAGGGACTAGCGCGAGCACAGATACGCAGTATTTT; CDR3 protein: CSAGGTSASTDTQYF
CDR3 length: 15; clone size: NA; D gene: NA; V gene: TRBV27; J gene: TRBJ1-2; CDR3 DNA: TGTGCCAGCAGTTCGGAGGGGGGTATTAACTATGGCTACACCTTC; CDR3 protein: CASSSEGGINYGYTF